A single sample gave rise to the 28 T cell receptor beta chains below, sequenced in a study of blood T cell repertoires in COVID-19. Generated by immunoSEQ multiplex PCR, the TCRdb table keeps only in-frame clones and is missing some. The sample records roughly 230,000 clones, approximately 80% being singletons. Material: peripheral blood. These receptors came from a woman aged 45-65 years with acute or convalescent COVID-19.

The CDR3 is CAWTTGGLGHEQYF. The CDR3 DNA follows: TGTGCCTGGACGACAGGGGGCCTCGGCCACGAGCAGTACTTC. The chain couples TRBV30 to TRBJ2-7; TRBD1 agrees at 10 bases. The germline V gene encodes CDR1 GTSNPN and CDR2 SVGIG (reference sequence). After removal of 4 bases from V and 5 bases from J, the junction contained 8 bases not matched to a gene. The CDR3 is 14 amino acids.

The chain's CDR3 is CASGTDGKSRPRDNEQFF. The DNA for the CDR3 is TGTGCTAGTGGGACAGATGGGAAATCCCGGCCCCGAGACAATGAGCAGTTCTTC. The V gene is TRBV12-5, the J gene TRBJ2-1; perhaps TRBD1 as D (5 bases). V lost 6 bases to trimming and J lost 5 bases, with 26 bases between them. Germline values: CDR1 LGHNT, CDR2 FRNRAP. CDR3 length: 18 residues.

The chain joins TRBV5-1 to TRBJ2-5, with D unclear. The CDR3 spans 15 residues. The germline V and J ends were trimmed by 1 base and 1 base, with 11 bases remaining between them. Germline V gene data show CDR1 as SGHRS and CDR2 as YFSETQ. In nucleotides, the CDR3 is TGCGCCAGCAGCTTGACCTACAGTTTCCAAGAGACCCAGTACTTC. The encoded protein is CASSLTYSFQETQYF.

This chain joins TRBV30 and TRBJ2-1, with 10 bases identical to TRBD2. The junction had 11 bases not matched to a gene; V was cut back by 4 bases and J by 8 bases. Per germline, CDR1 GTSNPN and CDR2 SVGIG (reference sequence). This CDR3 region has 15 residues. The CDR3 DNA follows: TGTGCCTGGACTCGTTGGCTAGCGGGAGAGTATGAGCAGTTCTTC. This sequence encodes CAWTRWLAGEYEQFF.

This chain links TRBV25-1 with TRBJ2-7, with 8 bases matching TRBD1. The germline gives CDR1 MGHDK, CDR2 SYGVNS. This CDR3 has 16 amino acids. J lost 5 bases, V lost 5 bases, and 14 bases had no gene match. The CDR3 here is CASSSYPGQVRDEQYF. The CDR3 bases are TGTGCCAGCAGTTCCTACCCGGGACAGGTGCGGGACGAGCAGTACTTC.

V is TRBV14 and J is TRBJ2-5; D not certain. The CDR3 runs to 13 residues. The germline gives CDR1 SGHDN, CDR2 FVKESK. V was clipped by 2 bases and J by 4 bases, with 8 bases between them. Here the CDR3 reads CASSQSALETQYF. The DNA for the CDR3 is TGTGCCAGCAGCCAAAGCGCGCTAGAGACCCAGTACTTC.

This chain joins TRBV6-5 and TRBJ2-7, with TRBD2 matching 11 bases. Trimming at V came to 3 bases and at J to 3 bases, leaving 7 bases not matched to a gene. This CDR3 contains 16 residues. Germline CDR1 MNHEY, CDR2 SVGAGI. Here the CDR3 reads CASSYALAGGVYEQYF. The CDR3 region has the DNA TGTGCCAGCAGTTATGCTCTAGCGGGAGGAGTCTACGAGCAGTACTTC.

The chain links TRBV7-2 to TRBJ1-1; 8 bases align to TRBD1. V trimming: 3 bases; J trimming: 12 bases; junction bases outside the gene matches: 9. The CDR3 is 13 residues long. The V gene's germline CDR1 is SGHTA and CDR2 FQGNSA. CDR3 residues: CASSFGQGYISFF. CDR3 in DNA: TGTGCCAGCAGCTTCGGACAGGGCTATATTTCTTTCTTT.

This chain's CDR3 is CASSPSGTRNSPLHF. CDR3 DNA: TGTGCCAGCAGCCCGTCAGGGACTCGGAATTCACCCCTCCACTTT. The rearrangement joins TRBV7-3 to TRBJ1-6; D perhaps matches TRBD1 (5 bases). In germline, CDR1 is SGHTA, CDR2 FQGTGA. This CDR3 comprises 15 residues. Trimming took off 5 bases at V and 7 bases at J, with 15 bases between the two ends.

The chain carries TRBV19 and TRBJ1-5; no definite D call. This CDR3 has 12 residues. Trimming removed 3 bases from V and 7 bases from J, with 7 bases in between. Germline V CDR1 and CDR2: LNHDA, SQIVND (reference sequence). The CDR3 coding sequence is TGTGCCAGTAGTATGGTGGGCCAGCCCCAGCATTTT. Translating gives CASSMVGQPQHF.

This clone was observed a few times. The rearrangement uses TRBV6-6 and TRBJ1-5; D may be TRBD1 (6 bases). This CDR3 is 13 amino acids long. Per germline, CDR1 MNHNY and CDR2 SVGAGI (reference sequence). Trimming cost V 6 bases and J 3 bases, with 9 bases left between them. The CDR3 sequence: CASRTGPNQPQHF. CDR3 bases: TGTGCCAGCAGGACAGGCCCCAATCAGCCCCAGCATTTT.

V is TRBV19 and J is TRBJ2-5; 9 nucleotides agree with TRBD1. Losses at the gene ends were 4 bases for V and 5 bases for J; bases not matched to a gene: 5. The CDR3 is 14 amino acids. Germline loops: CDR1 LNHDA, CDR2 SQIVND (reference sequence). The CDR3 DNA is TGTGCCAGTAGTAGGGGACAGGGCGAGGAGACCCAGTACTTC. Encoded protein: CASSRGQGEETQYF. Combining the CDR3 with reference TRBV19 and TRBJ2-5 gives the whole variable domain DGGITQSPKYLFRKEGQNVTLSCEQNLNHDAMYWYRQDPGQGLRLIYYSQIVNDFQKGDIAEGYSVSREKKESFPLTVTSAQKNPTAFYLCASSRGQGEETQYFGPGTRLLVL.

The chain has TRBV5-6 and TRBJ1-6; possibly TRBD1 for D (5 bases). The CDR3 covers 16 residues. The V end lost 2 bases, the J end lost 6 bases, and 15 bases lay between the germline ends. The germline gives CDR1 SGHDT, CDR2 YYEEEE. The CDR3 DNA reads as TGTGCCAGCAGCTTTCCGGGGGATTCCGGTAATTCACCCCTCCACTTT. Its protein product is CASSFPGDSGNSPLHF. The whole variable domain, filled in from reference TRBV5-6 and TRBJ1-6, reads DAGVTQSPTHLIKTRGQQVTLRCSPKSGHDTVSWYQQALGQGPQFIFQYYEEEERQRGNFPDRFSGHQFPNYSSELNVNALLLGDSALYLCASSFPGDSGNSPLHFGNGTRLTVT.

The V and J genes are TRBV2 and TRBJ2-5; possibly TRBD2 for D (5 bases). Germline V gene sequence: CDR1 SNHLY, CDR2 FYNNEI. Trimming cost V 5 bases and J 1 base, with 11 bases left between them. The CDR3 sequence is 14 residues long. CDR3 DNA sequence: TGTGCCAGCAGTAGCCTAGGAGGCCAAGAGACCCAGTACTTC. This sequence encodes CASSSLGGQETQYF. Full variable domain (missing parts from reference TRBV2 and TRBJ2-5): EPEVTQTPSHQVTQMGQEVILRCVPISNHLYFYWYRQILGQKVEFLVSFYNNEISEKSEIFDDQFSVERPDGSNFTLKIRSTKLEDSAMYFCASSSLGGQETQYFGPGTRLLVL.

CDR3 amino acids: CSALTSGVGETQYF. Written as DNA, the CDR3 is TGCAGCGCCCTGACTAGCGGGGTGGGGGAGACCCAGTACTTC. The chain uses TRBV29-1 and TRBJ2-5, with 11 bases fitting TRBD2. With V trimmed by 7 bases and J by 5 bases, 9 bases remained unmatched. The germline gives CDR1 SQVTM, CDR2 ANQGSEA. The CDR3 spans 14 residues.

The chain is built from TRBV28 and TRBJ2-3; 7 nucleotides line up with TRBD1. The length of the CDR3 is 15 residues. CDR1 and CDR2 from the germline V gene are MDHEN and SYDVKM. The J segment lost 2 bases and the V segment lost 4 bases, leaving 6 bases of the junction unmatched. CDR3 nucleotides: TGTGCCAGCAGTTCCCGGACAGGCTTCACAGATACGCAGTATTTT. As protein: CASSSRTGFTDTQYF.

The V and J genes are TRBV5-1 and TRBJ1-3; D not certain. The CDR3 covers 13 residues. Between the trimmed V and J ends, which lost 2 bases and 4 bases, there was a span of 7 bases. Germline assignment: CDR1 SGHRS and CDR2 YFSETQ. CDR3 sequence (DNA): TGCGCCAGCAGCTTCGGGAACGGAAACACCATATATTTT. Protein sequence: CASSFGNGNTIYF.

This clone was seen once. The rearrangement uses TRBV30 and TRBJ1-1; 8 positions match TRBD1. In germline, CDR1 is GTSNPN, CDR2 SVGIG (reference sequence). The CDR3 runs 13 residues. V trimming: 5 bases; J trimming: 1 base; junction bases outside the gene matches: 3. This CDR3 is CAWGDRRNTEAFF. The DNA of the CDR3 is TGTGCCTGGGGGGACAGGAGGAACACTGAAGCTTTCTTT. The full variable domain, in which reference TRBV30 and TRBJ1-1 provide the parts outside the CDR3, is SQTIHQWPATLVQPVGSPLSLECTVEGTSNPNLYWYRQAAGRGLQLLFYSVGIGQISSEVPQNLSASRPQDRQFILSSKKLLLSDSGFYLCAWGDRRNTEAFFGQGTRLTVV.

The chain carries TRBV13 and TRBJ2-3; 10 bases align to TRBD2. The CDR3 is 16 amino acids. V was pared by 0 bases and J by 4 bases, with 4 bases of the junction left unmatched. The germline V gene encodes CDR1 PRHDT and CDR2 FYEKMQ (reference sequence). CDR3 sequence reads: CASSLGLAGISDTQYF. The CDR3 DNA follows: TGTGCCAGCAGCTTAGGACTAGCGGGGATATCAGATACGCAGTATTTT.

Points on this clone: Other DNA sequences of this sample code for an identical CDR3. J is TRBJ2-7 and V is TRBV18; weak D call: TRBD2 (6 bases). The CDR3 is made up of 13 amino acids. The germline CDR1 and CDR2 sequences are KGHSH and LQKENI. V was shortened by 5 bases and J by 0 bases, with 8 bases between the two germline ends. The CDR3 nucleotides read TGTGCCAGCTCAGGAGGGGTCTCCTACGAGCAGTACTTC. Residues: CASSGGVSYEQYF.

The CDR3 region has the DNA TGTGCCAGTATCGAGGGGGTAGGGTACACTGAAGCTTTCTTT. Its translation is CASIEGVGYTEAFF. The chain joins TRBV19 to TRBJ1-1, with D maybe TRBD1 (6 bases). Germline-derived CDR1 and CDR2 are LNHDA and SQIVND (reference sequence). This CDR3 is 14 amino acids long. Trimming took 7 bases from V and 3 from J, leaving 15 bases between them. The full variable domain, rest sourced from reference TRBV19 and TRBJ1-1, is DGGITQSPKYLFRKEGQNVTLSCEQNLNHDAMYWYRQDPGQGLRLIYYSQIVNDFQKGDIAEGYSVSREKKESFPLTVTSAQKNPTAFYLCASIEGVGYTEAFFGQGTRLTVV.

The genes are TRBV28 and TRBJ2-7; 7 bases map to TRBD1. CDR1 is MDHEN and CDR2 is SYDVKM in the germline V gene. V dropped 8 bases and J dropped 6; count of bases not matched to a gene: 7. The CDR3 is 12 residues long. CDR3: CASDRQGLEQYF. DNA for the CDR3: TGTGCCAGCGACCGACAGGGTCTCGAGCAGTACTTC.

V usage is TRBV12-3 or TRBV12-4 and J usage is TRBJ2-1, with a weak D call TRBD2 (5 bases). V was trimmed by 1 base and J by 9 bases, leaving 7 bases between them. This CDR3 comprises 12 residues. CDR3 sequence reads: CASSLDAGEQFF. CDR3 DNA: TGTGCCAGCAGTTTAGATGCGGGTGAGCAGTTCTTC.

The gene calls are TRBV5-1 and TRBJ2-3; the match to TRBD2 covers 8 bases. Per the germline V gene, CDR1 is SGHRS and CDR2 is YFSETQ. After removal of 4 bases from V and 5 bases from J, the junction contained 9 bases not matched to a gene. CDR3 length: 15 amino acids. The DNA of the CDR3 is TGCGCCAGCAGCGGAAATAGCGGGGAGGGAGATACGCAGTATTTT. Translation: CASSGNSGEGDTQYF. The whole variable domain, filled in from reference TRBV5-1 and TRBJ2-3, reads KAGVTQTPRYLIKTRGQQVTLSCSPISGHRSVSWYQQTPGQGLQFLFEYFSETQRNKGNFPGRFSGRQFSNSRSEMNVSTLELGDSALYLCASSGNSGEGDTQYFGPGTRLTVL.

The chain is built from TRBV5-1 and TRBJ2-1; D is ambiguous. Germline-derived CDR1 and CDR2 are SGHRS and YFSETQ. Trimming left V 4 bases short and J 6 bases short, with 8 bases between. This CDR3 has 12 residues. DNA for the CDR3: TGCGCCAGCAGCATTCCCGGCAATGAGCAGTTCTTC. Its translation is CASSIPGNEQFF.

This clone came up once. DNA for the CDR3: TGTGCCACCAGTGATTTGCGGGCTAGCGGGGGGTTCAATGAGCAGTTCTTC. It codes for CATSDLRASGGFNEQFF. This chain uses TRBV24-1 with TRBJ2-1; 11 bases map to TRBD2. Germline V gives CDR1 KGHDR, CDR2 SFDVKD. The V gene end was trimmed by 0 bases and the J gene end by 6 bases; junction bases not matched to a gene: 6. The CDR3 extends over 17 amino acids.

This chain joins TRBV5-1 and TRBJ1-3; 9 nucleotides agree with TRBD1. Losses at the gene ends were 3 bases for V and 0 bases for J; bases not matched to a gene: 1. CDR1 and CDR2 from the germline V gene are SGHRS and YFSETQ. The CDR3 is 15 residues long. The chain's CDR3 is CASSSTGGSGNTIYF. CDR3 DNA: TGCGCCAGCAGCTCGACAGGGGGCTCTGGAAACACCATATATTTT.

This chain connects TRBV16 to TRBJ2-1; maybe TRBD2 (7 bases). CDR1 is KGHSY, CDR2 FQNENV, per germline. The CDR3 is 12 amino acids. V lost 7 bases to trimming and J lost 7 bases, with 11 bases between them. CDR3 residues: CASTRGANEQFF. CDR3 coding DNA: TGTGCCAGCACCCGGGGGGCAAATGAGCAGTTCTTC. Full variable domain (missing parts from reference TRBV16 and TRBJ2-1): GEEVAQTPKHLVRGEGQKAKLYCAPIKGHSYVFWYQQVLKNEFKFLISFQNENVFDETGMPKERFSAKCLPNSPCSLEIQATKLEDSAVYFCASTRGANEQFFGPGTRLTVL.